What follows are 11 T cell receptor beta chains derived from one specimen sequenced in a study of blood T cells in healthy people across ages. The authors ran a second PCR of 7 to 11 cycles using a sample-barcoded 5' primer and a J-beta primer mix. MiXCR, applied by TCRdb to the 5' RACE reads, yields one record per CDR3 protein. The sample shows about 1,600,000 distinct CDR3 sequences, around 42% of them seen only once. What was sequenced was blood. The origin of the receptors is a woman aged 18-35 years in good health.

This chain joins TRBV5-1 and TRBJ1-2, with unresolved D. CDR1 and CDR2 (germline): SGHRS, YFSETQ. V shed 0 bases and J shed 8 bases, with 17 bases lying between them. CDR3 length: 15 residues. The CDR3 reads CASSLDILGSGGYTF. CDR3 nucleotides: TGCGCCAGCAGCTTGGATATCTTAGGGTCGGGCGGCTACACCTTC.

Concerning this clonotype itself: The CDR3 ends on some other residue instead of the conserved phenylalanine or tryptophan, so this is likely a read error. V is TRBV10-3 and J is TRBJ2-1; 14 nucleotides agree with TRBD2. The trim removed 2 bases at V and 3 bases at J, leaving 12 bases unmatched. CDR3 length: 20 amino acids. Germline assignment: CDR1 ENHRY and CDR2 SYGVKD. The CDR3 DNA sequence: TGTGCCATCAGTGAGCCGGGGACTAGCGGGAGCACAGGGTTCTACAATGAGCAGTTCTCC. The encoded protein is CAISEPGTSGSTGFYNEQFS.

This clonotype appeared once. This chain joins TRBV14 and TRBJ2-1, with D uncertain. V was shortened by 8 bases and J by 4 bases, with 12 bases between the two germline ends. CDR3 length: 13 residues. Germline V CDR1 and CDR2: SGHDN, FVKESK. In nucleotides, the CDR3 is TGTGCCAGCGCCACCGAGGTTTACAATGAGCAGTTCTTC. Protein: CASATEVYNEQFF.

Points on this clonotype: The junction departs from germline at one end; a sequencing error may be responsible. The J gene is TRBJ2-5, the V gene TRBV5-4, with 7 bases fitting TRBD2. The CDR3 has 17 amino acids. Germline CDR1 and CDR2: SGHNT and YYREEE (reference sequence). CDR3 protein: CASSLAVSSGTQETLYF. In DNA, the CDR3 is TGTGCCAGCAGCTTGGCGGTCTCTAGCGGCACCCAAGAGACCCTGTACTTC.

This chain joins TRBV6-1 and TRBJ2-2; 11 positions agree with TRBD1. CDR1 MNHNS and CDR2 SASEGT come from the germline V gene. V lost 5 bases and J lost 4; bases outside the gene matches: 6. CDR3 length: 16 residues. Here the CDR3 reads CASSRGTGGSTGELFF. In DNA, the CDR3 is TGTGCCAGCAGTCGCGGGACAGGGGGTAGCACCGGGGAGCTGTTTTTT.

The rearrangement uses TRBV20-1 and TRBJ2-3; no firm D call. Germline CDR1 is DFQATT and CDR2 is SNEGSKA (reference sequence). The CDR3 has 14 amino acids. This CDR3 is CSAPGPALGDTQYF. DNA for the CDR3: TGCAGCGCTCCCGGACCAGCTCTCGGGGATACGCAGTATTTT.

This clonotype appeared a few times. The J gene is TRBJ2-1, the V gene TRBV6-5, with 11 positions matching TRBD2. This CDR3 is 20 amino acids long. Looked up from germline, CDR1 is MNHEY and CDR2 is SVGAGI. V was pared by 0 bases and J by 6 bases, with 16 bases of the junction left unmatched. The CDR3 sequence is CASSYSFSGGAIGGSNEQFF. CDR3 sequence (DNA): TGTGCCAGCAGTTACTCTTTTAGCGGGGGGGCGATCGGTGGGAGCAATGAGCAGTTCTTC.

V and J are TRBV25-1 and TRBJ1-6, with 10 bases fitting TRBD1. Germline V gene data show CDR1 as MGHDK and CDR2 as SYGVNS. V was clipped by 4 bases and J by 10 bases; unmatched bases: 4. The CDR3 length is 14 residues. CDR3 loop: CASSGQGAKSPLHF. The CDR3 DNA reads TGTGCCAGCAGTGGACAGGGGGCAAAATCACCCCTCCACTTT.

The rearrangement uses TRBV20-1 and TRBJ2-1; D gene ambiguous. V lost 7 bases to trimming and J lost 8 bases, with 18 bases between them. The CDR3 is 13 residues long. Germline V CDR1 and CDR2: DFQATT, SNEGSKA (reference sequence). DNA for the CDR3: TGCAGTGTCGCAGGATTAAAGGTGGATGAGCAGTTCTTC. Its translation is CSVAGLKVDEQFF.

This clonotype was seen a few times. The V and J genes are TRBV7-2 and TRBJ2-7, with 7 bases fitting TRBD1. This CDR3 contains 15 residues. Per the germline V gene, CDR1 is SGHTA and CDR2 is FQGNSA. V lost 2 bases and J lost 6; bases outside the gene matches: 10. CDR3 sequence: CASSLYDRVSGEQYF. The CDR3 region has the DNA TGTGCCAGCAGCTTATACGACAGGGTGAGCGGCGAGCAGTACTTC.

The gene calls are TRBV12-3 or TRBV12-4 and TRBJ2-6; TRBD1 is a possible D gene (6 bases). The CDR3 loop spans 16 amino acids. Trimming cost V 5 bases and J 6 bases, with 17 bases left between them. This CDR3 is CASSPGHFLEANVLTF. As DNA, the CDR3 is TGTGCCAGCAGTCCGGGACATTTCCTAGAGGCCAACGTCCTGACTTTC.